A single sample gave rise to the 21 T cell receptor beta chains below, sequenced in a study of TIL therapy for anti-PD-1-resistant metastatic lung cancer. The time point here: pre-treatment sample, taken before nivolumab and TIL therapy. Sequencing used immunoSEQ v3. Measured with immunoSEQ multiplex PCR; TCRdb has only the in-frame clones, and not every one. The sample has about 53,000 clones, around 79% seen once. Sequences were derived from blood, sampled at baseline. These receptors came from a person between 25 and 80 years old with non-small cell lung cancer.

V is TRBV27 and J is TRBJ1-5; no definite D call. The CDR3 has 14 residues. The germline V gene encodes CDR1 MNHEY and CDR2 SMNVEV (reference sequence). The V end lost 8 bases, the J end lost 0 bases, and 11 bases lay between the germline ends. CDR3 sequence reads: CASGLTDSNQPQHF. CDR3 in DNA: TGTGCCAGCGGGTTAACAGATAGCAATCAGCCCCAGCATTTT.

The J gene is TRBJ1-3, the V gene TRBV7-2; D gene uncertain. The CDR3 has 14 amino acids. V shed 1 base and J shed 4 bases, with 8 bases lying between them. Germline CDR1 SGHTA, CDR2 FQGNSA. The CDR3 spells CASSLVHSGNTIYF. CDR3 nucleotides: TGTGCCAGCAGCTTAGTTCATTCCGGAAACACCATATATTTT. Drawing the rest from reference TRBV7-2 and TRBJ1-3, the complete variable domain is GAGVSQSPSNKVTEKGKDVELRCDPISGHTALYWYRQSLGQGLEFLIYFQGNSAPDKSGLPSDRFSAERTGGSVSTLTIQRTQQEDSAVYLCASSLVHSGNTIYFGEGSWLTVV.

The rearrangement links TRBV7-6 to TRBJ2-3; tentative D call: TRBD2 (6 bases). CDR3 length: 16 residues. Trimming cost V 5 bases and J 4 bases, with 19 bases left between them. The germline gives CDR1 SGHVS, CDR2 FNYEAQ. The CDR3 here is CASSHDYNGGADTQYF. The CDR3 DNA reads TGTGCCAGCAGCCATGACTACAACGGAGGGGCAGATACGCAGTATTTT.

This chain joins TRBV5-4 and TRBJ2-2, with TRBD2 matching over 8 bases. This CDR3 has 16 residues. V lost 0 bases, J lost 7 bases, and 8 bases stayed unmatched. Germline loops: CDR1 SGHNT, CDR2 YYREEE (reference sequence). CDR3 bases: TGTGCCAGCAGCTTGGCCCAGCGGGAGCTAGGCGGGGAGCTGTTTTTT. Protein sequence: CASSLAQRELGGELFF.

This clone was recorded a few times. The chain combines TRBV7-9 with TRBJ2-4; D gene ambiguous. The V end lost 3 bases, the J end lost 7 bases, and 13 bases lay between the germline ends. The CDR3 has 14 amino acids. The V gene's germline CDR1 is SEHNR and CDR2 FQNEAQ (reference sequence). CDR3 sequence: CASSFIGSENIQYF. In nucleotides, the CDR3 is TGTGCCAGCAGCTTTATAGGTTCGGAGAACATTCAGTACTTC. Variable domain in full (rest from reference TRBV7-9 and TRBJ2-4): DTGVSQNPRHKITKRGQNVTFRCDPISEHNRLYWYRQTLGQGPEFLTYFQNEAQLEKSRLLSDRFSAERPKGSFSTLEIQRTEQGDSAMYLCASSFIGSENIQYFGAGTRLSVL.

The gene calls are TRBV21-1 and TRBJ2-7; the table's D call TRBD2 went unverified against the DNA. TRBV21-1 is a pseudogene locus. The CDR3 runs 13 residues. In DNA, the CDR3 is TGTGCCAGCAGCAAAGTACGGGGGGACGAGCAGTACTTC. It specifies CASSKVRGDEQYF.

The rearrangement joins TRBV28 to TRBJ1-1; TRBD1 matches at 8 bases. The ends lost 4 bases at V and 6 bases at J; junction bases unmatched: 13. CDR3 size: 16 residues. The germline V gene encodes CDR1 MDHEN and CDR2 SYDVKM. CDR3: CASSSAIWTGWPEAFF. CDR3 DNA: TGTGCCAGCAGTTCTGCTATCTGGACAGGGTGGCCTGAAGCTTTCTTT.

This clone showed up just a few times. CDR3 protein: CASIGGQADYGYTF. The CDR3, as DNA: TGTGCCAGTATCGGGGGGCAGGCGGACTATGGCTACACCTTC. J is TRBJ1-2 and V is TRBV19; possibly TRBD1 for D (6 bases). Trimming removed 7 bases from V and 3 bases from J, with 15 bases in between. The CDR3 length is 14 residues. Germline CDR1 LNHDA, CDR2 SQIVND (reference sequence).

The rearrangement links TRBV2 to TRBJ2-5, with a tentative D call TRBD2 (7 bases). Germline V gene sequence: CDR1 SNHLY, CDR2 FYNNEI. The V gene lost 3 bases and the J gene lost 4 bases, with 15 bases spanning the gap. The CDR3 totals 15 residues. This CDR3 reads CASSEGGTIGETQYF. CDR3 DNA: TGTGCCAGCAGTGAGGGAGGGACAATCGGAGAGACCCAGTACTTC.

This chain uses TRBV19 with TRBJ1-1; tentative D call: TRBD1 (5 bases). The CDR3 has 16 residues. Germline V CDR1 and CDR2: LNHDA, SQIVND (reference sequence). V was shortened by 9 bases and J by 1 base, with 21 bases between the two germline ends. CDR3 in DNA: TGTGCCAGCGTGGACATCACCTACTTCAAGAACACTGAAGCTTTCTTT. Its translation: CASVDITYFKNTEAFF.

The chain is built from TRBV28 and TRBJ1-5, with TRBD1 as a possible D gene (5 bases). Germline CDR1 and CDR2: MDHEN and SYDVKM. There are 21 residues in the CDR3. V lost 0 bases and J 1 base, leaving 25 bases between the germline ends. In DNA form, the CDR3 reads TGTGCCAGCAGTTTATGGAGAGGGGCAGGGAAAAGGGGTAGAAGCAATCAGCCCCAGCATTTT. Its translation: CASSLWRGAGKRGRSNQPQHF.

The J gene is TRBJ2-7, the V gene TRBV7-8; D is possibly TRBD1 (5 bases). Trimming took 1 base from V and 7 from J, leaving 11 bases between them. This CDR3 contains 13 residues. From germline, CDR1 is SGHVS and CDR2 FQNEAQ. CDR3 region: CASSLETRGEQYF. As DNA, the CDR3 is TGTGCCAGCAGCTTAGAAACAAGGGGAGAGCAGTACTTC.

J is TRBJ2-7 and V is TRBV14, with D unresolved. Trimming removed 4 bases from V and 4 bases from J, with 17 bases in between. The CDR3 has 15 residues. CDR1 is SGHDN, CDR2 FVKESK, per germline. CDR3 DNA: TGTGCCAGCAGCCGTTATACGAACCCGCGTTACGAGCAGTACTTC. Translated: CASSRYTNPRYEQYF.

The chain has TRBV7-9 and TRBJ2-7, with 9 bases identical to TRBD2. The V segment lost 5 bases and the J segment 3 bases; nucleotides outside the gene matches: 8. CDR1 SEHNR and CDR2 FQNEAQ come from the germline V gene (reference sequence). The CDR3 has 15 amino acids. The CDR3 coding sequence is TGTGCCAGCAGCCCAGTGACTAGCGGCTACTACGAGCAGTACTTC. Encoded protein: CASSPVTSGYYEQYF. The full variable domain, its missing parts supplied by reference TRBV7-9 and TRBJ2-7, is DTGVSQNPRHKITKRGQNVTFRCDPISEHNRLYWYRQTLGQGPEFLTYFQNEAQLEKSRLLSDRFSAERPKGSFSTLEIQRTEQGDSAMYLCASSPVTSGYYEQYFGPGTRLTVT.

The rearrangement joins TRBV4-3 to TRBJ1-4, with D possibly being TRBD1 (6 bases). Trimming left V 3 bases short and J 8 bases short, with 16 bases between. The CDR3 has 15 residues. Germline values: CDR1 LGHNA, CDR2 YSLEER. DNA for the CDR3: TGCGCCAGCAGCCATGACAGGACTAGAGGGGAAAAACTGTTTTTT. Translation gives CASSHDRTRGEKLFF.

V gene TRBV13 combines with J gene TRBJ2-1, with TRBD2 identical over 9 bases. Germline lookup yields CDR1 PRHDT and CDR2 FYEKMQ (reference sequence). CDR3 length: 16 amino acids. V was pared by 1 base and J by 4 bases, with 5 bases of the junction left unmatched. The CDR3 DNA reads TGTGCCAGCAGCTTAGACGGACTAGCGACATACAATGAGCAGTTCTTC. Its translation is CASSLDGLATYNEQFF.

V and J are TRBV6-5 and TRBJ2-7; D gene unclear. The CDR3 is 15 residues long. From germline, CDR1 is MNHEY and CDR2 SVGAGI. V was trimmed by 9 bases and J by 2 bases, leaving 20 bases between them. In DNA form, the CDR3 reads TGTGCCAGTCAACCCACTGACGTTCATCCCTACGAGCAGTACTTC. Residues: CASQPTDVHPYEQYF.

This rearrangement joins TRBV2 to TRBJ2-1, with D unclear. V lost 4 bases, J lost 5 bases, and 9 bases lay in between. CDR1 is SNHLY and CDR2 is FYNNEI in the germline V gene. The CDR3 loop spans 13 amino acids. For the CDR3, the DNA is TGTGCCAGCAGTGTCCTGGGCAACAATGAGCAGTTCTTC. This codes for CASSVLGNNEQFF.

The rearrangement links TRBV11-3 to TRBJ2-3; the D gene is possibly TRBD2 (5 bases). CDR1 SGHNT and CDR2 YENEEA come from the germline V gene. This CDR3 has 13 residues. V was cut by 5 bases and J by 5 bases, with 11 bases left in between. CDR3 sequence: CASSDRGRDTQYF. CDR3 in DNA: TGTGCCAGCAGCGATCGAGGGCGAGATACGCAGTATTTT.

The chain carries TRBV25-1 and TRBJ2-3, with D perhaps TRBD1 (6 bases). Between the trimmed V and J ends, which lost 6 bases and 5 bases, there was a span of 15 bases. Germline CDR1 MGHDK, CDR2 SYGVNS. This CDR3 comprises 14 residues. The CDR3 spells CASRGNRAKDTQYF. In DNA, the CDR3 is TGTGCCAGCAGGGGGAACAGGGCTAAAGATACGCAGTATTTT.

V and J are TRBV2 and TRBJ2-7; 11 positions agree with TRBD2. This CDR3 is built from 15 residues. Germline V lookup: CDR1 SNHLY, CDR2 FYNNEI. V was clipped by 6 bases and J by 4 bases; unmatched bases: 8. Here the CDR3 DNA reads TGTGCCAGCAGGGTTACTAGCGGGGGACGGTACGAGCAGTACTTC. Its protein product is CASRVTSGGRYEQYF.